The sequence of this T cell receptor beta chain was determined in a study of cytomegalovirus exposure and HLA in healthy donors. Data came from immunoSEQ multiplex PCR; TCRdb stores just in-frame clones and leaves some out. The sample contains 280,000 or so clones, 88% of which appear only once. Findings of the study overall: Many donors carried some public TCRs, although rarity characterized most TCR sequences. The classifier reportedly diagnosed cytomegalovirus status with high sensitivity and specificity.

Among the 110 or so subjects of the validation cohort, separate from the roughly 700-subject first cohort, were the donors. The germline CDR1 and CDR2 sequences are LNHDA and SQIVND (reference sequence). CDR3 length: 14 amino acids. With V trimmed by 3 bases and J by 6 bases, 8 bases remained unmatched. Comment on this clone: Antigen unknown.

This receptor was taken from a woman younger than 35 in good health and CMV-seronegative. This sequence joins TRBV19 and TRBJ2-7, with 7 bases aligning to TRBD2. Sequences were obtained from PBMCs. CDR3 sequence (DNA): TGTGCCAGTAGTATGTATGAGCGGGAAACCGAGCAGTACTTC. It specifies CASSMYERETEQYF.